This T cell receptor (beta chain) was retrieved from a study of T cell repertoires in ileal Crohn's disease. Study-level information: Patients had a median 7.9-year disease duration, and approximately 35% were active smokers. From the surgical specimen's inflamed ileum, biopsies were taken as M0.

Indicated time point: inflamed ileum from the surgical specimen. The data were produced by immunoSEQ multiplex PCR, yet TCRdb's version contains in-frame clones alone and is incomplete. The sample records 7,400 or so clones, approximately 85% being singletons. CDR3 length: 16 residues. Germline V CDR1 and CDR2: MNHEY, SMNVEV (reference sequence). The V gene lost 0 bases and the J gene lost 3 bases, with 15 bases spanning the gap. This receptor was obtained from an adult with Crohn's disease. Sequencing was carried out using ileal tissue. The chain carries TRBV27 and TRBJ2-7; D unresolved. The CDR3 DNA is TGTGCCAGCAGTTTATCCTACAGCAGTCTCGACTACGAGCAGTACTTC. Encoded protein: CASSLSYSSLDYEQYF.